This T cell receptor beta chain was captured by sequencing in a study of a mutant IDH1 vaccine in newly diagnosed glioma. The repertoire was sequenced with immunoSEQ multiplex PCR; TCRdb's copy has only in-frame clones and lacks some. The table has about 51,000 clones, around four fifths seen once. Of note for this clone: What it binds is unknown.

The J segment lost 5 bases and the V segment lost 6 bases, leaving 1 base of the junction unmatched. The CDR3 is 12 amino acids. Germline-derived CDR1 and CDR2 are KGHSH and LQKENI. The time point denotes: week 5, during vaccination. A single vaccine dose contained 300 ug of mutant IDH1 20-mer peptide, and topical imiquimod was used with it. The clonotype comes from a man aged 50 to 60 with glioma. V gene TRBV18 combines with J gene TRBJ2-5, with 9 bases matching TRBD1. Sequences were derived from PBMCs, sampled from a glioma patient whose treatment included an IDH1 peptide vaccine. The chain's CDR3 is CASSGTGETQYF. CDR3 DNA: TGTGCCAGCTCCGGGACAGGGGAGACCCAGTACTTC.